The 18 T cell receptor beta chains in this list originate from one sample, sequenced in a study of T-cell memory formation after mild COVID-19 (dated by TCRdb to the early 2020s). The library relied on 5' RACE. Sequencing used an Illumina NovaSeq 6000. The public reads were reanalyzed by TCRdb: fastp trimming at Q25, MiXCR alignment, in-frame beta chains only. Records with the same CDR3 protein are collapsed into one entry carrying the most frequent genes and DNA. The sample table records some 210,000 distinct CDR3 sequences; roughly 30% of these occur just once. The ten largest clones add up to over 9.5% of the sample. Sequenced sample: PBMCs or a T cell subset sorted from them (not recorded which). Source of these receptors: an adult woman who had mild COVID-19 (a few samples of this study predate the infection). The sample titles of this study are shuffled in the database, so cell type and time point are left out; the donor was told from shared clones.

This clonotype was recorded a few times. This sequence joins TRBV12-3 or TRBV12-4 and TRBJ2-2, with TRBD1 identical over 7 bases. The CDR3 is made up of 14 amino acids. V shed 6 bases and J 1 base; nucleotides not matched to a gene: 2. The DNA of the CDR3 is TGTGCCAGCAGGGGACAGATGAACACCGGGGAGCTGTTTTTT. It codes for CASRGQMNTGELFF.

This clonotype was detected only a few times. The J gene is TRBJ1-6, the V gene TRBV2; a possible D gene is TRBD1 (6 bases). CDR1 and CDR2 from the germline V gene are SNHLY and FYNNEI. V was cut by 7 bases and J by 6 bases, with 10 bases left in between. CDR3 size: 13 residues. The CDR3 reads CASNEGVNSPLHF. Here the CDR3 DNA reads TGTGCCAGCAACGAGGGGGTTAATTCACCCCTCCACTTT. The whole variable domain, filled in from reference TRBV2 and TRBJ1-6, reads EPEVTQTPSHQVTQMGQEVILRCVPISNHLYFYWYRQILGQKVEFLVSFYNNEISEKSEIFDDQFSVERPDGSNFTLKIRSTKLEDSAMYFCASNEGVNSPLHFGNGTRLTVT.

This clonotype turned up a few times. The gene calls are TRBV10-3 and TRBJ1-1, with D unresolved. V shed 4 bases and J shed 4 bases, with 10 bases lying between them. This CDR3 has 13 residues. CDR1 is ENHRY and CDR2 is SYGVKD in the germline V gene. The CDR3 loop reads CAISGRVGTEAFF. For the CDR3, the DNA is TGTGCCATCAGTGGAAGGGTGGGCACTGAAGCTTTCTTT.

This clonotype has a handful of counts. The chain joins TRBV15 to TRBJ2-2; unclear D gene. The CDR3 sequence is 17 residues long. Between the trimmed V and J ends, which lost 3 bases and 0 bases, there was a span of 14 bases. Germline CDR1 reads LNHNV; CDR2 reads YYDKDF (reference sequence). CDR3 nucleotides: TGTGCCACCAGCAGGGGAAGTTTAGGGTCGAACACCGGGGAGCTGTTTTTT. Protein product: CATSRGSLGSNTGELFF. Full variable domain (missing parts from reference TRBV15 and TRBJ2-2): DAMVIQNPRYQVTQFGKPVTLSCSQTLNHNVMYWYQQKSSQAPKLLFHYYDKDFNNEADTPDNFQSRRPNTSFCFLDIRSPGLGDTAMYLCATSRGSLGSNTGELFFGEGSRLTVL.

In its sample, this clonotype was seen a few times. The rearrangement uses TRBV12-3 or TRBV12-4 and TRBJ1-5, with D tentatively TRBD1 (6 bases). The V end lost 2 bases, the J end lost 0 bases, and 11 bases lay between the germline ends. CDR3 size: 16 residues. CDR3 loop: CASSLRGTYSNQPQHF. The CDR3 DNA is TGTGCCAGCAGTTTACGGGGGACATATAGCAATCAGCCCCAGCATTTT.

The rearrangement joins TRBV20-1 to TRBJ1-6, with 7 bases lining up with TRBD1. The CDR3 length is 14 residues. CDR1 is DFQATT and CDR2 is SNEGSKA in the germline V gene (reference sequence). J gave up 7 bases and V 1 base, and 4 bases lay outside the gene matches. Here the CDR3 DNA reads TGCAGTGCTAGAGCCGACAGGGAAAATTCACCCCTCCACTTT. Translating gives CSARADRENSPLHF.

This clonotype was picked up a small number of times. The V call is TRBV7-2, the J call TRBJ2-1; 8 nucleotides match TRBD2. J lost 7 bases, V lost 4 bases, and 9 bases had no gene match. Germline loops: CDR1 SGHTA, CDR2 FQGNSA. The CDR3 has 15 amino acids. The CDR3 reads CASSYGSGVINEQFF. CDR3 nucleotides: TGTGCCAGCAGCTACGGTAGCGGGGTTATTAATGAGCAGTTCTTC. Drawing the rest from reference TRBV7-2 and TRBJ2-1, the complete variable domain is GAGVSQSPSNKVTEKGKDVELRCDPISGHTALYWYRQSLGQGLEFLIYFQGNSAPDKSGLPSDRFSAERTGGSVSTLTIQRTQQEDSAVYLCASSYGSGVINEQFFGPGTRLTVL.

There are a few counts of this clonotype. CDR3 loop: CASSLSGTGDTQYF. CDR3 DNA: TGTGCCAGCAGTTTATCAGGGACAGGGGATACGCAGTATTTT. The chain employs TRBV27 and TRBJ2-3, with 9 bases identical to TRBD1. Germline-derived CDR1 and CDR2 are MNHEY and SMNVEV (reference sequence). The CDR3 has 14 amino acids. V shed 0 bases, J shed 6 bases, and the junction held 1 base outside the gene matches.

This chain links TRBV18 with TRBJ1-1; D unclear. Trimming took 0 bases from V and 5 from J, leaving 13 bases between them. The CDR3 consists of 15 residues. The germline CDR1 and CDR2 sequences are KGHSH and LQKENI. As DNA, the CDR3 is TGTGCCAGCTCACCACCGGTCCAGGCGGGGACTGAAGCTTTCTTT. Amino acids: CASSPPVQAGTEAFF.

This chain connects TRBV5-5 to TRBJ2-7, with 9 bases lining up with TRBD1. Losses at the gene ends were 4 bases for V and 5 bases for J; bases not matched to a gene: 10. Looked up from germline, CDR1 is SGHKS and CDR2 is YYEKEE (reference sequence). CDR3 length equals 15 residues. The CDR3 here is CASSPDGQGWNEQYF. The CDR3 nucleotides read TGTGCCAGCAGCCCCGACGGACAGGGGTGGAACGAGCAGTACTTC.

The V call is TRBV20-1, the J call TRBJ2-1; 11 bases align to TRBD2. This CDR3 comprises 16 residues. Germline CDR1 DFQATT, CDR2 SNEGSKA (reference sequence). With V trimmed by 3 bases and J by 8 bases, 12 bases remained unmatched. For the CDR3, the DNA is TGCAGTGCTAGGGCTTCGACTAGCGGGAAGGGGTATGAGCAGTTCTTC. Protein sequence: CSARASTSGKGYEQFF.

This chain uses TRBV6-2 or TRBV6-3 with TRBJ2-3, with D uncertain. The CDR3 is 14 amino acids. Germline values: CDR1 MNHEY, CDR2 SVGEGT. V was trimmed by 4 bases and J by 2 bases, leaving 10 bases between them. The CDR3 sequence is CASSLTEYTDTQYF. In nucleotides, the CDR3 is TGTGCCAGCAGTTTAACGGAATACACAGATACGCAGTATTTT.

The rearrangement links TRBV2 to TRBJ1-5, with no clear D. The CDR3 covers 13 residues. Trimming stripped 5 bases from V and 5 bases from J, with 10 bases between. Germline loops: CDR1 SNHLY, CDR2 FYNNEI. The CDR3 loop reads CASSLRRYQPQHF. The CDR3, as DNA: TGTGCCAGCAGTTTACGACGGTATCAGCCCCAGCATTTT.

The chain recombines TRBV4-3 with TRBJ2-3; 8 bases align to TRBD1. CDR3 length: 14 amino acids. Germline CDR1 is LGHNA and CDR2 is YSLEER. The ends lost 7 bases at V and 4 bases at J; junction bases unmatched: 7. In DNA form, the CDR3 reads TGCGCCAGCACCCGGACAGGGAGCTCAGATACGCAGTATTTT. Protein sequence: CASTRTGSSDTQYF.

This clonotype has more than one count but fewer than ten. This rearrangement joins TRBV2 to TRBJ2-7, with TRBD2 matching 7 bases. CDR1 and CDR2 from the germline V gene are SNHLY and FYNNEI. The ends lost 3 bases at V and 4 bases at J; junction bases unmatched: 12. The CDR3 contains 16 residues. The DNA of the CDR3 is TGTGCCAGCAGTGATGGAGCGGGGAGTACGGGGTACGAGCAGTACTTC. This encodes CASSDGAGSTGYEQYF.

This clonotype occurred a few times. The gene calls are TRBV7-6 and TRBJ2-7; possible D gene TRBD2, 6 bases. Germline values: CDR1 SGHVS, CDR2 FNYEAQ. This CDR3 contains 14 residues. V was cut by 3 bases and J by 5 bases, with 14 bases left in between. The CDR3 sequence: CASSFHVGSNEQYF. CDR3 DNA sequence: TGTGCCAGCAGCTTTCACGTCGGGAGTAACGAGCAGTACTTC.

This clonotype was counted a few times. The chain carries TRBV20-1 and TRBJ1-5, with D maybe TRBD1 (5 bases). Germline CDR1 reads DFQATT; CDR2 reads SNEGSKA (reference sequence). Trimming took off 1 base at V and 5 bases at J, with 15 bases between the two ends. The CDR3 length is 15 residues. CDR3 sequence: CSARGGPWGDQPQHF. DNA of the CDR3: TGCAGTGCTAGAGGAGGGCCGTGGGGCGATCAGCCCCAGCATTTT.

The chain has TRBV15 and TRBJ2-3, with D possibly being TRBD1 (5 bases). The germline V and J ends were trimmed by 1 base and 1 base, with 9 bases remaining between them. The CDR3 is 15 amino acids. Germline-derived CDR1 and CDR2 are LNHNV and YYDKDF (reference sequence). The CDR3 DNA sequence: TGTGCCACCAGCAGAGTAGGGGATCGCACAGATACGCAGTATTTT. Its protein product is CATSRVGDRTDTQYF.